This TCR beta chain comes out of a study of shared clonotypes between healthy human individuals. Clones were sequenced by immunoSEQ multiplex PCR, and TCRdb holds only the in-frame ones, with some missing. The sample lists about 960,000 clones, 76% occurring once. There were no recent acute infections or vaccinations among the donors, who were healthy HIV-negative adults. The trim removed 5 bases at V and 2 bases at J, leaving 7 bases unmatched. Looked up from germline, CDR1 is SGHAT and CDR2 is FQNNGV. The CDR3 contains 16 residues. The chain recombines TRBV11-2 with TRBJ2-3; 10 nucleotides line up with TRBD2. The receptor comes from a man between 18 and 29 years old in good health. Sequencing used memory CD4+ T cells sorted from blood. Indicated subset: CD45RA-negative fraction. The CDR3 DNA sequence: TGTGCCAGCAGCGGTCTAGCGGGAGTCCTCACAGATACGCAGTATTTT. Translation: CASSGLAGVLTDTQYF. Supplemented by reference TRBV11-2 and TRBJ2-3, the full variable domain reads EAGVAQSPRYKIIEKRQSVAFWCNPISGHATLYWYQQILGQGPKLLIQFQNNGVVDDSQLPKDRFSAERLKGVDSTLKIQPAKLEDSAVYLCASSGLAGVLTDTQYFGPGTRLTVL.